Listed below are T cell receptor beta chains from one sample, sequenced in a study of T cell responses to AZD1222 COVID-19 vaccine. Profiling relied on immunoSEQ multiplex PCR, and the TCRdb table lists in-frame clones only, not all of them. The sample has about 140,000 clones; roughly 92% are singletons. Sequencing used peripheral blood, obtained on day 0 of AZD1222 vaccination. These receptors all stem from an adult in good health. Each CDR3 is given with its conserved first and last residue. The D gene is left open where the match is weak. Some rows mark clone size as missing; the rest say once, few, many or name a class of expanded clone.

size: few; V: TRBV15; J: TRBJ2-1; D: TRBD2; length: 18; DNA: TGTGCCACTACTCAAGGTGCTAGCGGGGGTTGGGGCAACGGTGAGCAGTTCTTC; CDR3: CATTQGASGGWGNGEQFF
size: -; V: TRBV3-1/TRBV3-2; J: TRBJ1-2; D: -; length: 14; DNA: TGTGCCAGCAGCCCGGGGCCTTTTAACTATGGCTACACCTTC; CDR3: CASSPGPFNYGYTF
size: -; V: TRBV28; J: TRBJ2-7; D: TRBD1; length: 14; DNA: TGTGCCAGCACCCCCGACAGGGTAAGGTACGAGCAGTACTTC; CDR3: CASTPDRVRYEQYF
size: -; V: TRBV5-4; J: TRBJ1-2; D: TRBD1; length: 14; DNA: TGTGCCAGCAGTCCGACAGGGGGAGCCTATGGCTACACCTTC; CDR3: CASSPTGGAYGYTF
size: -; V: TRBV5-1; J: TRBJ2-5; D: -; length: 17; DNA: TGCGCCAGCAGCCCTTCGGGGGCCCAATCATACCAAGAGACCCAGTACTTC; CDR3: CASSPSGAQSYQETQYF
size: -; V: TRBV19; J: TRBJ1-1; D: -; length: 14; DNA: TGTGCCAGTATTTCTCGAGCGGGTAACACTGAAGCTTTCTTT; CDR3: CASISRAGNTEAFF
size: -; V: TRBV3-1/TRBV3-2; J: TRBJ2-3; D: -; length: 15; DNA: TGTGCCAGCAGCCAAGATCTTGTGAGAGGAGATACGCAGTATTTT; CDR3: CASSQDLVRGDTQYF
size: once; V: TRBV28; J: TRBJ1-6; D: TRBD1; length: 15; DNA: TGTGCCAGCAGTAGTGGGACAGGTATTAATTCACCCCTCCACTTT; CDR3: CASSSGTGINSPLHF
size: -; V: TRBV2; J: TRBJ2-2; D: -; length: 14; DNA: TGTGCCAGCCGGCAAGGAACGGACACCGGGGAGCTGTTTTTT; CDR3: CASRQGTDTGELFF
size: -; V: TRBV5-4; J: TRBJ2-2; D: TRBD1; length: 15; DNA: TGTGCCAGCAGCTTAAGACAGGGTTCCGGCGGGGAGCTGTTTTTT; CDR3: CASSLRQGSGGELFF
size: -; V: TRBV27; J: TRBJ1-1; D: -; length: 14; DNA: TGTGCCAGCAGTACGGAGGGGATTTTGACTGAAGCTTTCTTT; CDR3: CASSTEGILTEAFF
size: -; V: TRBV2; J: TRBJ1-1; D: TRBD1; length: 16; DNA: TGTGCCAGCAGTGAAGCAGGGGACAGACAGAACACTGAAGCTTTCTTT; CDR3: CASSEAGDRQNTEAFF
size: -; V: TRBV5-5; J: TRBJ1-1; D: -; length: 13; DNA: TGTGCCAGCCTGGGAGGGTTGAACACTGAAGCTTTCTTT; CDR3: CASLGGLNTEAFF
size: once; V: TRBV5-1; J: TRBJ1-5; D: -; length: 15; DNA: TGCGCCAGCAGCTTGGTAGGGAACGAGGACCAGCCCCAGCATTTT; CDR3: CASSLVGNEDQPQHF
size: -; V: TRBV10-3; J: TRBJ2-2; D: -; length: 17; DNA: TGTGCCATCAGAGACCTCAGGGGTCAGAGCGACACCGGGGAGCTGTTTTTT; CDR3: CAIRDLRGQSDTGELFF
size: -; V: TRBV5-1; J: TRBJ2-2; D: TRBD1; length: 15; DNA: TGCGCCAGCAGCTTCCGGGACAGTGGAACCGGGGAGCTGTTTTTT; CDR3: CASSFRDSGTGELFF
size: -; V: TRBV7-7; J: TRBJ2-1; D: TRBD2; length: 17; DNA: TGTGCTAGCAGCTTCGGGACTAGCGGGGGGGCTAAGGATGAGCAGTTCTTC; CDR3: CASSFGTSGGAKDEQFF
size: -; V: TRBV18; J: TRBJ2-1; D: -; length: 15; DNA: TGTGCCAGCTCACCAAGGCAGGATCAGGGGAATGAGCAGTTCTTC; CDR3: CASSPRQDQGNEQFF
size: -; V: TRBV28; J: TRBJ1-2; D: -; length: 13; DNA: TGTGCCAGCAGCCCCAGGGACTTCTATGGCTACACCTTC; CDR3: CASSPRDFYGYTF
size: once; V: TRBV14; J: TRBJ1-6; D: -; length: 14; DNA: TGTGCCAGCAGCCAGGAACCGAAAAATTCACCCCTCCACTTT; CDR3: CASSQEPKNSPLHF
size: -; V: TRBV6-4; J: TRBJ2-1; D: -; length: 20; DNA: TGTGCCAGCAGCCCAGGGGCCCACAGCCTGTACGCCAACTCCTACAATGAGCAGTTCTTC; CDR3: CASSPGAHSLYANSYNEQFF
size: -; V: TRBV6-5; J: TRBJ2-7; D: TRBD1; length: 15; DNA: TGTGCCAGCAGATTCCAAAGGACAGGGAAATACGAGCAGTACTTC; CDR3: CASRFQRTGKYEQYF
size: -; V: TRBV6-1; J: TRBJ1-1; D: -; length: 17; DNA: TGTGCCAGCAGTGGGCGGCGACAGGAGCAGGATATTGGTAGAGCTTTCTTT; CDR3: CASSGRRQEQDIGRAFF
size: -; V: TRBV10-2; J: TRBJ2-3; D: -; length: 15; DNA: TGCGCCAGCAGGAAGGAGGGGCTTAGCACAGATACGCAGTATTTT; CDR3: CASRKEGLSTDTQYF
size: -; V: TRBV27; J: TRBJ1-1; D: -; length: 13; DNA: TGTGCCAGCAGTTTACGGCGGAACACTGAAGCTTTCTTT; CDR3: CASSLRRNTEAFF
size: -; V: TRBV14; J: TRBJ2-7; D: -; length: 15; DNA: TGTGCCAGCAGCCATGCGTTGGGGGCCCCCTACGAGCAGTACTTC; CDR3: CASSHALGAPYEQYF
size: -; V: TRBV6-5; J: TRBJ2-5; D: TRBD1; length: 14; DNA: TGTGCCAGCAGCCCCGGACAGGCCCGAGAGACCCAGTACTTC; CDR3: CASSPGQARETQYF
size: -; V: TRBV11-1; J: TRBJ2-3; D: TRBD2; length: 16; DNA: TGTGCCAGCAGTTACCGACTAGCCGGGAGCACAGATACGCAGTATTTT; CDR3: CASSYRLAGSTDTQYF
size: few; V: TRBV2; J: TRBJ1-2; D: -; length: 12; DNA: TGTGCCAGCAGTGTGGGAAATAGAGGCTACACCTTC; CDR3: CASSVGNRGYTF
size: -; V: TRBV19; J: TRBJ1-3; D: -; length: 14; DNA: TGTGCCAGTAACGCCGGAAACTCTGGAAACACCATATATTTT; CDR3: CASNAGNSGNTIYF
size: -; V: TRBV5-1; J: TRBJ2-7; D: -; length: 14; DNA: TGCGCCAGCAGCTTGGGGGGGACGGCCTACGAGCAGTACTTC; CDR3: CASSLGGTAYEQYF
size: -; V: TRBV18; J: TRBJ2-2; D: TRBD2; length: 17; DNA: TGTGCCAGCTCACCACAGGCGACTAGCGGGGGATCCGGGGAGCTGTTTTTT; CDR3: CASSPQATSGGSGELFF
size: -; V: TRBV4-2; J: TRBJ1-4; D: TRBD1; length: 16; DNA: TGTGCCAGCAGCCAAAGGACCAGGGGGCCGGATGAAAAACTGTTTTTT; CDR3: CASSQRTRGPDEKLFF
size: once; V: TRBV28; J: TRBJ2-7; D: -; length: 11; DNA: TGTGCCAGCAGCATGTATTACGAGCAGTACTTC; CDR3: CASSMYYEQYF
size: -; V: TRBV5-4; J: TRBJ1-5; D: TRBD1; length: 13; DNA: TGTGCCAGCAGCCAAGCGCGGGACAGTCCCCAGCATTTT; CDR3: CASSQARDSPQHF
size: -; V: TRBV7-2; J: TRBJ1-3; D: -; length: 16; DNA: TGTGCCAGCAGCTTAGTAGCCGGGTTCTCTGGAAACACCATATATTTT; CDR3: CASSLVAGFSGNTIYF
size: -; V: TRBV24-1; J: TRBJ1-1; D: -; length: 14; DNA: TGTGCCACCAGTGGCGAGACAGAGAGCACTGAAGCTTTCTTT; CDR3: CATSGETESTEAFF
size: once; V: TRBV5-1; J: TRBJ1-1; D: -; length: 14; DNA: TGCGCCAGCAGCTTGGACAAGGTGAACACTGAAGCTTTCTTT; CDR3: CASSLDKVNTEAFF
size: once; V: TRBV3-1/TRBV3-2; J: TRBJ1-1; D: -; length: 14; DNA: TGTGCCAGCAGCCGACTGACAGGGAACACTGAAGCTTTCTTT; CDR3: CASSRLTGNTEAFF
size: -; V: TRBV27; J: TRBJ2-1; D: -; length: 14; DNA: TGTGCCACCTCCGGACATTCCCACTACAATGAGCAGTTCTTC; CDR3: CATSGHSHYNEQFF
size: -; V: TRBV7-8; J: TRBJ1-1; D: TRBD1; length: 20; DNA: TGTGCCAGCAGCTTACGGCGGGCGGCGACAGGGGGTAAGTTCGGCACTGAAGCTTTCTTT; CDR3: CASSLRRAATGGKFGTEAFF
size: -; V: TRBV7-9; J: TRBJ2-1; D: TRBD2; length: 19; DNA: TGTGCCAGCAGCGAAAGTTTCGGGAGGATTACCTCCTCCTACAATGAGCAGTTCTTC; CDR3: CASSESFGRITSSYNEQFF